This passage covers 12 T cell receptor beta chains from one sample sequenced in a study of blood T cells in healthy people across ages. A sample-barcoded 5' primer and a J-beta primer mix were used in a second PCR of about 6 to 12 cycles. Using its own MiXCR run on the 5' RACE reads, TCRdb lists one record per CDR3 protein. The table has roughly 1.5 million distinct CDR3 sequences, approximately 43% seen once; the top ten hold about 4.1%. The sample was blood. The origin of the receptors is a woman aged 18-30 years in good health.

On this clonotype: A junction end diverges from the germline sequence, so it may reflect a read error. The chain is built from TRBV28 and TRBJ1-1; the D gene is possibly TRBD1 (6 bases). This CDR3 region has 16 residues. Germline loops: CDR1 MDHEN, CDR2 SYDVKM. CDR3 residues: CASSPAGAPMNTGAFF. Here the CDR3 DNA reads TGTGCCAGCAGTCCAGCGGGGGCCCCGATGAACACTGGAGCTTTCTTT.

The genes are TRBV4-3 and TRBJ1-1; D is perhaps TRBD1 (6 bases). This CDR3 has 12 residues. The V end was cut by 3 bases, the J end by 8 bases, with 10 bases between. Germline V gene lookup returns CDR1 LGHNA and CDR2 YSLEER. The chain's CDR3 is CASSHLTGEAFF. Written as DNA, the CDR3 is TGCGCCAGCAGCCACCTGACAGGAGAAGCTTTCTTT.

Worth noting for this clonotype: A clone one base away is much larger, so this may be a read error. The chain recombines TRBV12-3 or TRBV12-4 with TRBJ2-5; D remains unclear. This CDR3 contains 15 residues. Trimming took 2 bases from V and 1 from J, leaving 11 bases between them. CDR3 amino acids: CASSLRVLLQETQYF. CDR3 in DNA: TGTGCCAGCAGTTTACGGGTACTCCTCCAAGAGACCCAGTACTTC.

Here the CDR3 reads CASSRLAGGHNEQFF. The DNA for the CDR3 is TGTGCCAGCAGCCGACTAGCGGGAGGGCATAATGAGCAGTTCTTC. The J gene is TRBJ2-1, the V gene TRBV6-2 or TRBV6-3; 14 positions agree with TRBD2. There are 15 residues in the CDR3. Germline CDR1 MNHEY, CDR2 SVGEGT. With V trimmed by 6 bases and J by 7 bases, 5 bases remained unmatched.

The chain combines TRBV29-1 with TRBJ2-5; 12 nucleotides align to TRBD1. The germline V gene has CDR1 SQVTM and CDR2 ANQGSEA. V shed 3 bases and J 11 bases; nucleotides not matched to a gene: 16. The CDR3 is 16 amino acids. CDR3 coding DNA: TGCAGCGTTGACACACGAGGAGGGACAGGGGGCAGTGAGCAGTACTTC. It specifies CSVDTRGGTGGSEQYF.

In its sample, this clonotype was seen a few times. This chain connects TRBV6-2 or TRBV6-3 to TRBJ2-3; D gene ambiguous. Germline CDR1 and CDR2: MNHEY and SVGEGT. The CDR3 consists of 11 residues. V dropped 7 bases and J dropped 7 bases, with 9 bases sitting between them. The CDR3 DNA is TGTGCCAGCACTAACGAGTATACGCAGTATTTT. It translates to CASTNEYTQYF.

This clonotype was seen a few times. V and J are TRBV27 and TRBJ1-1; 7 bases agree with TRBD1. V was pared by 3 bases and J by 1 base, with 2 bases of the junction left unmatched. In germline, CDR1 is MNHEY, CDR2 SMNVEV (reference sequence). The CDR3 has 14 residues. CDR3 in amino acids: CASSFAGGNTEAFF. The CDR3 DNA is TGTGCCAGCAGTTTTGCAGGGGGGAACACTGAAGCTTTCTTT.

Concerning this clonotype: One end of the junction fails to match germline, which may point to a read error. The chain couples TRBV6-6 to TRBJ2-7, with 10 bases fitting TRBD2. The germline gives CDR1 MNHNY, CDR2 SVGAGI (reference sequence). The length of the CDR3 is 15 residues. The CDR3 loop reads CASRPTSGDSYEQDF. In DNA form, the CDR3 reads TGTGCCAGCAGGCCAACTAGCGGGGACTCCTACGAGCAGGACTTC.

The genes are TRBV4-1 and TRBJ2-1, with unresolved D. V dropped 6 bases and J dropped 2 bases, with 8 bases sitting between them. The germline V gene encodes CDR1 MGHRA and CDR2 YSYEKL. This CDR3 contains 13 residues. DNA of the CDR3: TGCGCCAGCAGTCCCGTAGCCTACAATGAGCAGTTCTTC. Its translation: CASSPVAYNEQFF.

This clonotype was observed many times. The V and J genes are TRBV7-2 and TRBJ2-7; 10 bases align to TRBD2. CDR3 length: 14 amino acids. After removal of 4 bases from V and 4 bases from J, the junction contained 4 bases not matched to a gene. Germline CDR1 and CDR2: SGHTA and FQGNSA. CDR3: CASSSGLARYEQYF. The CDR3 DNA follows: TGTGCCAGCAGCTCGGGACTAGCGAGGTACGAGCAGTACTTC. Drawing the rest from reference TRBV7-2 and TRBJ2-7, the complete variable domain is GAGVSQSPSNKVTEKGKDVELRCDPISGHTALYWYRQSLGQGLEFLIYFQGNSAPDKSGLPSDRFSAERTGGSVSTLTIQRTQQEDSAVYLCASSSGLARYEQYFGPGTRLTVT.

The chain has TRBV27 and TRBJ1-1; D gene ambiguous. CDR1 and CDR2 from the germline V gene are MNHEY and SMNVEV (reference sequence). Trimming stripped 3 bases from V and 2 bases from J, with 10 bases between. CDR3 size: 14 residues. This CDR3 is CASSFRQYNTEAFF. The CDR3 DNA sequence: TGTGCCAGCAGTTTTAGGCAGTACAACACTGAAGCTTTCTTT.

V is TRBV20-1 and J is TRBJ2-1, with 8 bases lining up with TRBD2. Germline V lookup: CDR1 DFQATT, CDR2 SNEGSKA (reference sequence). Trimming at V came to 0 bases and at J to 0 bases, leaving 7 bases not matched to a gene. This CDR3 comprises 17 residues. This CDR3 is CSARDPGGRDSYNEQFF. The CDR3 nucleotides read TGCAGTGCTAGAGATCCGGGGGGGCGAGACTCCTACAATGAGCAGTTCTTC.